The rows below give T cell receptor beta chains drawn from one sample of a study of PD-L1 blockade in urothelial cancer. TCRdb keeps only in-frame clones here, not all; method: immunoSEQ multiplex PCR. The sample contains 100,000 to 150,000 clones, about 83% of which appear only once. The sequencing here drew on PBMCs, taken around atezolizumab (anti-PD-L1) treatment. Receptors were obtained from a man over 45 with urothelial cancer. Both conserved end residues are part of each CDR3. The D gene is left open where the match is weak. Clone size, where shown, is once, few, many, or a class for clones that have expanded.

TRBJ1-1 | NA | TRBV5-1 | NA | TGCGCCAGCAGCTTGGGGTCAGGGCTGAACACTGAAGCTTTCTTT | CASSLGSGLNTEAFF
TRBJ2-1 | TRBD2 | TRBV5-1 | NA | TGCGCCAGCAGCTTGGGTGGCGGGAGGGCCGGGGATGAGCAGTTCTTC | CASSLGGGRAGDEQFF
TRBJ2-7 | TRBD2 | TRBV6-6 | NA | TGTGCCAGCAGTTACTCGCGGGAGTCCTACGAGCAGTACTTC | CASSYSRESYEQYF
TRBJ1-6 | NA | TRBV7-6 | NA | TGTGCCAGCAGCTCCCTAGGGGGAGGGAATTCACCCCTCCACTTT | CASSSLGGGNSPLHF
TRBJ2-1 | TRBD2 | TRBV5-6 | once | TGTGCCAGCAGCTTTGTGGGGGAGGGTGAGCAGTTCTTC | CASSFVGEGEQFF
TRBJ1-2 | NA | TRBV11-2 | NA | TGTGCCAGCAGCGCACGGGGTGCTAACTATGGCTACACCTTC | CASSARGANYGYTF
TRBJ2-3 | NA | TRBV19 | NA | TGTGCCAGTAGTACCGGACTTGCAGATACGCAGTATTTT | CASSTGLADTQYF
TRBJ1-4 | TRBD1 | TRBV19 | NA | TGTGCCAGTAGTAAGACCCCCGGGACAGGGGGTGAAAAACTGTTTTTT | CASSKTPGTGGEKLFF
TRBJ1-1 | NA | TRBV6-1 | once | TGTGCCAGCTCTAGACGAGACCTAGGGGTAAATGAAGCTTTCTTT | CASSRRDLGVNEAFF
TRBJ2-3 | TRBD2 | TRBV7-2 | NA | TGTGCCAGCAGTCGACTAGCCGGGGGTTACACAGATACGCAGTATTTT | CASSRLAGGYTDTQYF
TRBJ1-1 | NA | TRBV18 | NA | TGTGCCAGCTCACCAACGGTGGGGGCCACTGAAGCTTTCTTT | CASSPTVGATEAFF
TRBJ2-3 | TRBD2 | TRBV7-3 | NA | TGTGCCAGCAGCTACACTAGCGGGAGGGCGGCAGATACGCAGTATTTT | CASSYTSGRAADTQYF
TRBJ2-7 | NA | TRBV4-2 | NA | TGTGCCAGCAGCCCCGCTTGGGGGCGGAACTCCTACGAGCAGTACTTC | CASSPAWGRNSYEQYF
TRBJ2-1 | TRBD2 | TRBV7-9 | once | TGTGCCAGCAGCTTAGGGCTGACTAGCGGGAGTAGTGATGAGCAGTTCTTC | CASSLGLTSGSSDEQFF
TRBJ1-2 | NA | TRBV6-1 | NA | TGTGCCAGCAGTCAGACGGGGGGCGCTTATGGCTACACCTTC | CASSQTGGAYGYTF
TRBJ2-1 | NA | TRBV7-2 | NA | TGTGCCAGCAGCCAGTGGAGGCTTAGCGTACATGAGCAGTTCTTC | CASSQWRLSVHEQFF
TRBJ2-5 | NA | TRBV5-1 | NA | TGCGTCAGCAGCTTTTTATGGAGTGAAGAGACCCAGTACTTC | CVSSFLWSEETQYF
TRBJ2-7 | NA | TRBV7-2 | NA | TGTGCCAGCAGCGTCGACACTCGTACGGAGCAGTACTTC | CASSVDTRTEQYF
TRBJ2-7 | TRBD1 | TRBV14 | NA | TGTGCCAGCAGGGGGACAGGGCACTACGAGCAGTACTTC | CASRGTGHYEQYF
TRBJ2-7 | NA | TRBV27 | NA | TGTGCCAGCAGTTTATCGATGGGCCGCGAGCAGTACTTC | CASSLSMGREQYF
TRBJ2-7 | TRBD2 | TRBV28 | NA | TGTGCCAGCACCGAATCCTTAGCGGGAGCTAGCGAGCAGTACTTC | CASTESLAGASEQYF
TRBJ1-2 | TRBD1 | TRBV7-9 | NA | TGTGCCAGCAGCTTAGCGGACAGGGGGCCTGGCTACACCTTC | CASSLADRGPGYTF
TRBJ2-3 | TRBD2 | TRBV5-1 | NA | TGCGCCAGCAGCTTGGTTCTAGCGGGAGAGGCAGATACGCAGTATTTT | CASSLVLAGEADTQYF
TRBJ2-1 | TRBD2 | TRBV30 | few | TGTGCCTGGAGTTTTAAAGCGGGATCCCCCAATGAGCAGTTCTTC | CAWSFKAGSPNEQFF
TRBJ1-5 | TRBD1 | TRBV10-3 | NA | TGTGCCACCGGGACAGGTAATAGCAATCAGCCCCAGCATTTT | CATGTGNSNQPQHF
TRBJ2-3 | NA | TRBV18 | NA | TGTGCCAGCTCCGGACTCTCTAGCACAGATACGCAGTATTTT | CASSGLSSTDTQYF
TRBJ2-1 | TRBD2 | TRBV30 | NA | TGTGCCTGGAATTCAGCTCCTTACGGGAGGGCCAACAATGAGCAGTTCTTC | CAWNSAPYGRANNEQFF
TRBJ2-1 | NA | TRBV20-1 | NA | TGCAGTGCTGAGGGCTACAATGAGCAGTTCTTC | CSAEGYNEQFF
TRBJ1-4 | TRBD1 | TRBV28 | NA | TGTGCCAGCAGTTTGGACAGGGGGCGTGAAAAACTGTTTTTT | CASSLDRGREKLFF
TRBJ2-3 | TRBD2 | TRBV5-1 | NA | TGCGCCAGCAGCCCCGGAGACGGGAGCGGGGTAGATACGCAGTATTTT | CASSPGDGSGVDTQYF
TRBJ2-5 | NA | TRBV5-4 | NA | TGTGCCAGCAGCTTGCCGGGGCAAGAGACCCAGTACTTC | CASSLPGQETQYF
TRBJ2-1 | NA | TRBV7-6 | NA | TGTGCCAGCAGCTTAGGGCAGGGTGCCTCCTACAATGAGCAGTTCTTC | CASSLGQGASYNEQFF
TRBJ2-7 | TRBD2 | TRBV7-2 | once | TGTGCCAGCAGCTTAGGACTAGCGTTGAACGAGCAGTACTTC | CASSLGLALNEQYF
TRBJ2-7 | TRBD2 | TRBV27 | NA | TGTGCCAGCAGTTTATCCATTCGTGGACTAGCGGAAGCCTACGAGCAGTACTTC | CASSLSIRGLAEAYEQYF
TRBJ1-6 | TRBD1 | TRBV28 | NA | TGTGCCACTCTCCGGGGACAGGGGAATTCACCCCTCCACTTT | CATLRGQGNSPLHF
TRBJ2-1 | NA | TRBV6-5 | NA | TGTGCCAGCAGTTCTCCGTTATTTTCTGAGCAGTTCTTC | CASSSPLFSEQFF
TRBJ1-5 | TRBD1 | TRBV2 | few | TGTGCCAGAGGGACAGACGACTATCAGCCCCAGCATTTT | CARGTDDYQPQHF
TRBJ2-5 | NA | TRBV18 | NA | TGTGCCAGCTCACCCCGAACATTACAAGAGACCCAGTACTTC | CASSPRTLQETQYF
TRBJ2-2 | NA | TRBV5-1 | NA | TGCGCCAGCAGCCCCCCCCAGGGTAACACCGGGGAGCTGTTTTTT | CASSPPQGNTGELFF
TRBJ1-2 | TRBD1 | TRBV5-6 | NA | TGTGCCAGCCACCGGGACAGGGGGCACGGCTACACCTTC | CASHRDRGHGYTF
TRBJ2-2 | NA | TRBV4-2 | NA | TGTGCCAGCAGCCAATACGCACAGAATCTTGCCGGGGAGCTGTTTTTT | CASSQYAQNLAGELFF
TRBJ1-1 | TRBD1 | TRBV7-9 | NA | TGTGCCAGCAGCTTAAGAGGGGGCGTAGGGAACACTGAAGCTTTCTTT | CASSLRGGVGNTEAFF
TRBJ1-6 | NA | TRBV7-9 | NA | TGTGCCAGCAGCTTAGGAGGTCCTTATAATTCACCCCTCCACTTT | CASSLGGPYNSPLHF
TRBJ2-7 | NA | TRBV5-4 | NA | TGTGCCAGCAGCTCCCGGGACTCCTACGAGCAGTACTTC | CASSSRDSYEQYF
TRBJ1-5 | TRBD1 | TRBV11-2 | NA | TGTGCCAGCAGCTTAAGACAGGGTGTACAGCCCCAGCATTTT | CASSLRQGVQPQHF
TRBJ1-2 | NA | TRBV21-1 | once | TGTGCCAGCGGATTGAAAATCCAGCTAACTAATTGCCCTCTCTATGGCTACACCTTC | CASGLKIQLTNCPLYGYTF
TRBJ2-1 | TRBD2 | TRBV6-1 | NA | TGTGCCAGCAGCCTCGCCGGGAGGACCTACAATGAGCAGTTCTTC | CASSLAGRTYNEQFF
TRBJ2-7 | NA | TRBV6-5 | few | TGTGCCAGCAGTTACTCCCACGTGGGCAGCAACTACGAGCAGTACTTC | CASSYSHVGSNYEQYF
TRBJ2-7 | NA | TRBV6-5 | NA | TGTGCCAGCAGTTACTCGATCAGGGAGCAGTACTTC | CASSYSIREQYF
TRBJ2-7 | NA | TRBV7-9 | once | TGTGCCAGCAGCTTGCTCGCAGGTACCTACGAGCAGTACTTC | CASSLLAGTYEQYF
TRBJ1-2 | NA | TRBV19 | many | TGTGCCAGTAGCCCGGACAGACGACCCTCTTATGGCTACACCTTC | CASSPDRRPSYGYTF